This T cell receptor beta chain was observed in a study of memory CD4+ T cells and cytomegalovirus serostatus. Study overall: Of the healthy Belgian adults, roughly ten were CMV seropositive and 20 to 25 seronegative. Points from the study as a whole: About 40% of the roughly 160 known CMV-associated TCRbeta sequences appeared in CD4+ memory. The CMV-associated TCR signature appears largely within the CD4+ memory repertoire. A US-trained random forest predicted CMV serostatus with median AUC roughly 0.9.

Only in-frame clones appear in the TCRdb table, and some are missing; sequencing was by immunoSEQ multiplex PCR. The sample lists some 56,000 clones, 82% occurring once. For this clone: Its cognate antigen is unknown.

Single viable CD3+CD4+CD8-CD45RO+ cells were sorted as the memory CD4+ T cells. With 0 bases clipped from V and 10 bases from J, the junction kept 8 bases outside the gene matches. This CDR3 is built from 15 residues. Germline V lookup: CDR1 SGHNT, CDR2 YYREEE (reference sequence). Sequencing input: memory CD4+ T cells from blood. The gene calls are TRBV5-4 and TRBJ2-2; the match to TRBD2 covers 8 bases. The source is an adult in good health and CMV-seronegative. The chain's CDR3 is CASSLELLAGKELFF. CDR3 sequence (DNA): TGTGCCAGCAGCTTGGAACTCCTAGCGGGCAAGGAGCTGTTTTTT.